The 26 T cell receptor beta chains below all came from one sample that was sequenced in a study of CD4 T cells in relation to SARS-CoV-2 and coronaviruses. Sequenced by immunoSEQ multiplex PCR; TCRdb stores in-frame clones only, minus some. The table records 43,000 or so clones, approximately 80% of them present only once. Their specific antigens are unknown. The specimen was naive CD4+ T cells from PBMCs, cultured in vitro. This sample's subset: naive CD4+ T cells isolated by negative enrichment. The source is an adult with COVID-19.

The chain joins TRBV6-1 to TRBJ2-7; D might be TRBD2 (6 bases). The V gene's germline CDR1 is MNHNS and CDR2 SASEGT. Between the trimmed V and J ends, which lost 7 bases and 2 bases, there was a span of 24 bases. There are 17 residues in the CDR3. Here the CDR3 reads CASTEGFNGGLTYEQYF. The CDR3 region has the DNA TGTGCCAGCACTGAGGGATTTAACGGGGGATTAACCTACGAGCAGTACTTC.

CDR3 bases: TGTGCCAGCCTAGGGCCGGACAGAGATACGCAGTATTTT. This translates into CASLGPDRDTQYF. The V call is TRBV11-2, the J call TRBJ2-3; TRBD1 might be the D (6 bases). From germline, CDR1 is SGHAT and CDR2 FQNNGV. The CDR3 has 13 residues. Trimming shortened V by 8 bases and J by 5 bases, and 14 bases separated the two germline ends.

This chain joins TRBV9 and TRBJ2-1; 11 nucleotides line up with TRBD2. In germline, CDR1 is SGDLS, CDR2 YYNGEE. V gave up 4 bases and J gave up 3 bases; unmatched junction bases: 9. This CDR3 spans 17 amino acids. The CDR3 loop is CASSPRLAGSFYNEQFF. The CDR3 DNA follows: TGTGCCAGCAGCCCAAGACTAGCGGGAAGTTTCTACAATGAGCAGTTCTTC. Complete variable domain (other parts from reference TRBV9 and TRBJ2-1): DSGVTQTPKHLITATGQRVTLRCSPRSGDLSVYWYQQSLDQGLQFLIQYYNGEERAKGNILERFSAQQFPDLHSELNLSSLELGDSALYFCASSPRLAGSFYNEQFFGPGTRLTVL.

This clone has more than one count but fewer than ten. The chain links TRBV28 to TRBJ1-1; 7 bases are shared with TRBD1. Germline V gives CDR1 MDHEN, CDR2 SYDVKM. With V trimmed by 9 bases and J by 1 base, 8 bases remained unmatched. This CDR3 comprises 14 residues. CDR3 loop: CARVSGTENTEAFF. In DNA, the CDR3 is TGTGCCAGGGTTTCCGGGACAGAGAACACTGAAGCTTTCTTT. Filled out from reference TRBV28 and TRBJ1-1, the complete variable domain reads DVKVTQSSRYLVKRTGEKVFLECVQDMDHENMFWYRQDPGLGLRLIYFSYDVKMKEKGDIPEGYSVSREKKERFSLILESASTNQTSMYLCARVSGTENTEAFFGQGTRLTVV.

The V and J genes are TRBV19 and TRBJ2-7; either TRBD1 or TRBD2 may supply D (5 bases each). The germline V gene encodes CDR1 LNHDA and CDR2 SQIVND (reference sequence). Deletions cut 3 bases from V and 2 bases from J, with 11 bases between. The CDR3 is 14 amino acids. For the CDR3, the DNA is TGTGCCAGTAGTATCGCCGGGGCCGCCTACGAGCAGTACTTC. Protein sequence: CASSIAGAAYEQYF.

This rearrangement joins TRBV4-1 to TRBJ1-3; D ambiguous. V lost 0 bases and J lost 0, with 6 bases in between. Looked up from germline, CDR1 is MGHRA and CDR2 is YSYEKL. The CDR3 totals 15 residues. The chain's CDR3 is CASSQDPGSGNTIYF. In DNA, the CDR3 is TGCGCCAGCAGCCAAGATCCGGGCTCTGGAAACACCATATATTTT.

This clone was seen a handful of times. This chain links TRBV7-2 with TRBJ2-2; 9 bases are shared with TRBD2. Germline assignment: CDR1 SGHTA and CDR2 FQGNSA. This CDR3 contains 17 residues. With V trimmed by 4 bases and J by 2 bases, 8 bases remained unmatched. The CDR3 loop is CASSSIAGALNTGELFF. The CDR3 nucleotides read TGTGCCAGCAGCTCCATAGCGGGAGCCTTAAACACCGGGGAGCTGTTTTTT.

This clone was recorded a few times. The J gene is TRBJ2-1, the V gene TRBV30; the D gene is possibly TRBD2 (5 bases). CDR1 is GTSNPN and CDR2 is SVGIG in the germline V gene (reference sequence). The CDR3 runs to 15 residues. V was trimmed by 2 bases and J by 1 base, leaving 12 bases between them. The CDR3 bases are TGTGCCTGGAGTTTGCTAGCCGGATCCTACAATGAGCAGTTCTTC. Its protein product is CAWSLLAGSYNEQFF.

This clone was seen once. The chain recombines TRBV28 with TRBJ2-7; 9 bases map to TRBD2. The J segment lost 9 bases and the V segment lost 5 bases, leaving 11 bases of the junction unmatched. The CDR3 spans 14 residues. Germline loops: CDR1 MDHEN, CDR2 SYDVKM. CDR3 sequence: CASSRTSEYSGQYF. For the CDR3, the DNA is TGTGCCAGCAGTCGGACTAGCGAGTATTCGGGGCAGTACTTC. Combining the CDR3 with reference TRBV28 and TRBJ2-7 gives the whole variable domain DVKVTQSSRYLVKRTGEKVFLECVQDMDHENMFWYRQDPGLGLRLIYFSYDVKMKEKGDIPEGYSVSREKKERFSLILESASTNQTSMYLCASSRTSEYSGQYFGPGTRLTVT.

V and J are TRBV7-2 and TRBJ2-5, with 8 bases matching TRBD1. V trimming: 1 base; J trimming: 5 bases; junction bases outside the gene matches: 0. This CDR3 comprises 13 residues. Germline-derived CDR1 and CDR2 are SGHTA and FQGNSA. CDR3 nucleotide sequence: TGTGCCAGCAGCTTAGGACAGGGGGAGACCCAGTACTTC. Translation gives CASSLGQGETQYF.

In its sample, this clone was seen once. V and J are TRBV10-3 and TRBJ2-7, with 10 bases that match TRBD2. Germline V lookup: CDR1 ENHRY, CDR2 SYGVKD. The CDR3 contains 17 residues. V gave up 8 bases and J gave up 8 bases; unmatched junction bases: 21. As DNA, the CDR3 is TGTGCCATCGCTGTGATAGCGGGAGGCCTCGGACCAGGTCAGCAGTACTTC. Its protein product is CAIAVIAGGLGPGQQYF.

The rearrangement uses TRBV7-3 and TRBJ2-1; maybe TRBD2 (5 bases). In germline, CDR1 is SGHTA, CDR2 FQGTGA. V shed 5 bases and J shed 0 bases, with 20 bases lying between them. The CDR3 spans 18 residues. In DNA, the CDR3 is TGTGCCAGCAGCATAATAGGACCGGTAGGGAGCTCCTACAATGAGCAGTTCTTC. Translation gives CASSIIGPVGSSYNEQFF.

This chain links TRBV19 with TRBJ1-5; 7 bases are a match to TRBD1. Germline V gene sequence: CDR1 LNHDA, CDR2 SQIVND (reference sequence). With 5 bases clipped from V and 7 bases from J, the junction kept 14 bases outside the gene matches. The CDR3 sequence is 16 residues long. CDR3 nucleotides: TGTGCCAGTAGTTCGACAGGGCCCTCCAGATTGCAGCCCCAGCATTTT. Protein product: CASSSTGPSRLQPQHF.

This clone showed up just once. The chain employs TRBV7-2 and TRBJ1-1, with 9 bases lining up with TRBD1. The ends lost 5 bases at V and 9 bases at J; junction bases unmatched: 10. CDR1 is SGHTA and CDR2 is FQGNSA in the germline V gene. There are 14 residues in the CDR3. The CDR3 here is CASSKPGQGFQAFF. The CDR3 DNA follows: TGTGCCAGCAGCAAACCGGGACAGGGATTTCAAGCTTTCTTT.

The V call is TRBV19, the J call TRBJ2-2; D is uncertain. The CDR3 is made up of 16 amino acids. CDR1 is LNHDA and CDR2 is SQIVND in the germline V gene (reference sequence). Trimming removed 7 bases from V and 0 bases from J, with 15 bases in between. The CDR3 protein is CASNDARRANTGELFF. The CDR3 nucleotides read TGTGCCAGTAATGACGCGCGCCGGGCGAACACCGGGGAGCTGTTTTTT.

CDR3 sequence reads: CASSLGSPQETQYF. The CDR3 DNA follows: TGTGCCAGCAGCTTGGGGAGTCCGCAAGAGACCCAGTACTTC. The chain has TRBV5-6 and TRBJ2-5; D remains ambiguous. The CDR3 is 14 amino acids. The germline V gene has CDR1 SGHDT and CDR2 YYEEEE. The V gene lost 0 bases and the J gene lost 2 bases, with 8 bases spanning the gap.

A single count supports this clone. CDR3 protein: CASRLTSGIPGELFF. The CDR3 coding sequence is TGTGCCAGCAGACTGACTAGCGGGATTCCCGGGGAGCTGTTTTTT. V is TRBV7-9 and J is TRBJ2-2; the match to TRBD2 covers 11 bases. V trimming: 6 bases; J trimming: 6 bases; junction bases outside the gene matches: 6. The CDR3 extends over 15 amino acids. Germline CDR1 and CDR2: SEHNR and FQNEAQ (reference sequence).

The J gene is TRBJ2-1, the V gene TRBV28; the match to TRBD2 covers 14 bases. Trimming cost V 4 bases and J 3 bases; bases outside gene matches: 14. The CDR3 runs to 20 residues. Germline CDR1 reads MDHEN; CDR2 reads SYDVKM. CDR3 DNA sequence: TGTGCCAGCAGTTCCAAAAAGACTAGCGGGAGGGCCCTCAGCTACAATGAGCAGTTCTTC. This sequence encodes CASSSKKTSGRALSYNEQFF.

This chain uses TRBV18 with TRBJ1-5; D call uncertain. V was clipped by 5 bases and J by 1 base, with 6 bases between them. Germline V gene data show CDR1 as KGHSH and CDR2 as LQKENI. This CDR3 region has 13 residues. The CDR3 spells CASSTDSNQPQHF. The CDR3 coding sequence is TGTGCCAGCTCAACGGACAGCAATCAGCCCCAGCATTTT.

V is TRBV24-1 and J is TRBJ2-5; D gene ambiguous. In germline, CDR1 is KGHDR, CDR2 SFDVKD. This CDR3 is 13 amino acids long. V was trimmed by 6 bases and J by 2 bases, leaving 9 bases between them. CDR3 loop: CATSLTTQETQYF. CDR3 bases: TGTGCCACCAGTCTAACTACTCAAGAGACCCAGTACTTC.

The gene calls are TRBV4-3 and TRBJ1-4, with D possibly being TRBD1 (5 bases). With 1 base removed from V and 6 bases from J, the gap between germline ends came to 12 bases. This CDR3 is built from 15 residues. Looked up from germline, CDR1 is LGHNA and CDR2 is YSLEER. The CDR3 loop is CASSQVAGLDEKLFF. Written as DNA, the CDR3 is TGCGCCAGCAGCCAAGTGGCGGGGCTGGATGAAAAACTGTTTTTT.

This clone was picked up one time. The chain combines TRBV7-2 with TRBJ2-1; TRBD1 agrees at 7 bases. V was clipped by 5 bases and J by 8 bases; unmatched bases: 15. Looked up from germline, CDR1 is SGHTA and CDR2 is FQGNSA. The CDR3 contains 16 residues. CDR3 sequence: CASSQGGRGRTDEQFF. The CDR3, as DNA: TGTGCCAGCAGCCAGGGTGGTAGGGGGCGCACCGATGAGCAGTTCTTC.

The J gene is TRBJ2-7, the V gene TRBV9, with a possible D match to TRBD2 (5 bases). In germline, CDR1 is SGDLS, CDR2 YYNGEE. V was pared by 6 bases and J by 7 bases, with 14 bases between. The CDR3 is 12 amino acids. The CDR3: CASTLDGVEQYF. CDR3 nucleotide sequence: TGTGCCAGCACCCTTGACGGGGTGGAGCAGTACTTC.

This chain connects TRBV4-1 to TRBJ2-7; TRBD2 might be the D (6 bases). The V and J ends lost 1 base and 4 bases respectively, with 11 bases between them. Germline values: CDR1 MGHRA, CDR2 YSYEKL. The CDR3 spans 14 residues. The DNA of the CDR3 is TGCGCCAGCAGCCAAGGAGTTAGCGGATACGAGCAGTACTTC. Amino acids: CASSQGVSGYEQYF.

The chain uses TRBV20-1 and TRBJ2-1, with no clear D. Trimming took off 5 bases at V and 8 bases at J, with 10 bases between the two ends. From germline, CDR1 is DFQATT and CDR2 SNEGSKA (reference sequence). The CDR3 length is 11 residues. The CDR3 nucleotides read TGCAGTGCTTATATGGTAGATGAGCAGTTCTTC. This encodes CSAYMVDEQFF.

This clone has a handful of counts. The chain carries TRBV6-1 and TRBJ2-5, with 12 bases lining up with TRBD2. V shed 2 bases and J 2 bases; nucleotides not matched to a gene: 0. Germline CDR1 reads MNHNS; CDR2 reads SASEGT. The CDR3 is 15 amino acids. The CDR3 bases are TGTGCCAGCAGTGAACTAGCGGGAGGGCAAGAGACCCAGTACTTC. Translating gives CASSELAGGQETQYF.